This T cell receptor beta chain was documented in a study of CXCR3-negative and CXCR3-positive naive CD8 T cells. Study-level findings and limits: CXCR3-positive naive cells had more hydrophobic TRB CDR3s than CXCR3-negative naive cells. TRBV-TRBJ usage matched between naive CXCR3-negative and CXCR3-positive cells but not between memory cells. Sequencing showed both naive subsets with comparably high diversity, and memory CD8+ cells much lower.

Naivety in CD8+ T cells corresponded to a CD45RO-CCR7+CD27+CD95- phenotype. As to this clonotype: What it binds is not known.

This CDR3 is built from 14 residues. Germline V CDR1 and CDR2: MGHDK, SYGVNS. The TRB libraries of cDNA were built by UMI-labeled 5' RACE. Each CDR3 protein gets one entry in TCRdb, which reprocessed the 5' RACE reads and gives no DNA. Its listing shows under 150,000 distinct CDR3 sequences. The sample comprised naive CXCR3+ CD8+ T cells from blood. Subset indicated: CD45RO-CCR7+CD27+CD95- naive CD8+ T cells expressing CXCR3 (TNR3+). The clonotype comes from a human donor in good health. Some clones in this sample may be carry-over from other donors' samples. This rearrangement joins TRBV25-1 to TRBJ2-5; the D call of TRBD1 rests on TCRdb alone, since no DNA is present to check it. CDR3 region: CASSEWDPTGTQYF.